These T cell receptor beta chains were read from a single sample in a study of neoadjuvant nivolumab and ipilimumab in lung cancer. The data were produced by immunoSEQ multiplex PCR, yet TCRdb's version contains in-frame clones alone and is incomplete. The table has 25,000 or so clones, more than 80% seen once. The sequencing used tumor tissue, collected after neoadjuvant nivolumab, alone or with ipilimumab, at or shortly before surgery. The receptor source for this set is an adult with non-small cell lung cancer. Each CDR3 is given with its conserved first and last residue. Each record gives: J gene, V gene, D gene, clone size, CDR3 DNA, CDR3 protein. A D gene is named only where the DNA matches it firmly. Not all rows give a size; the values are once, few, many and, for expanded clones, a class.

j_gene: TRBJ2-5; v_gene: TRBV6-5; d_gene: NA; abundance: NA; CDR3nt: TGTGCCAGCAGTTACTCGTCAGGGATGGAGACCCAGTACTTC; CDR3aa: CASSYSSGMETQYF
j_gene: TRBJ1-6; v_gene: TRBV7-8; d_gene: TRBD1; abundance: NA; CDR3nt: TGTGCCAGCAGCCGCGACAGGGAGGATTCACCCCTCCACTTT; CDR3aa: CASSRDREDSPLHF
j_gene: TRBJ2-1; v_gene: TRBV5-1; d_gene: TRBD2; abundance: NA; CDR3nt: TGCGCCAGCAGGGCTATTGGACTAGCGGGATTTGAGCAGTTCTTC; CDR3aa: CASRAIGLAGFEQFF
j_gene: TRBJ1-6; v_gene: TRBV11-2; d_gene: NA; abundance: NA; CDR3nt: TGTGCCAGCAGCCCCCTAGGGACGGGGTATTCACCCCTCCACTTT; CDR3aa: CASSPLGTGYSPLHF
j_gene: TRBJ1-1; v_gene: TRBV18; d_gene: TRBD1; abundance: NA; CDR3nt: TGTGCCAGCTCATTGCAGGGGGCTGACACTGAAGCTTTCTTT; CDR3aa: CASSLQGADTEAFF
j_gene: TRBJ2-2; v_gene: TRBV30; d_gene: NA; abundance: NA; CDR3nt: TGTGCCTGGAGACGAGGACAGAGCACCGGGGAGCTGTTTTTT; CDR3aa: CAWRRGQSTGELFF
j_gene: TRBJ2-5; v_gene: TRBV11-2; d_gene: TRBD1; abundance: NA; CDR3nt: TGTGCCAGCAGCCCCCCAGGGGGCATTAGGGAGACCCAGTACTTC; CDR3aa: CASSPPGGIRETQYF
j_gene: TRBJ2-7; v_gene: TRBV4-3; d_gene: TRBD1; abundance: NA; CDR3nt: TGCGCCAGCAGCCAAGTTCAGGGGGCCTCCTACGAGCAGTACTTC; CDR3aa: CASSQVQGASYEQYF
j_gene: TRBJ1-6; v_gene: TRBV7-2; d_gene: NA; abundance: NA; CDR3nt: TGTGCCAGCAGCTTTCAGGGGTATTCGAGTTCACCCCTCCACTTT; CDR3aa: CASSFQGYSSSPLHF
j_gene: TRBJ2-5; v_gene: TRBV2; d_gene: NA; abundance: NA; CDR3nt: TGTGCCAGCAGTGACAGTCTTCAAGAGACCCAGTACTTC; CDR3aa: CASSDSLQETQYF
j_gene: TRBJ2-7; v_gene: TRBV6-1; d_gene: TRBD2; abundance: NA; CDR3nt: TGTGCCAGCAGTGAGGTGCTAGCGGGTTCCTACGAGCAGTACTTC; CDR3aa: CASSEVLAGSYEQYF
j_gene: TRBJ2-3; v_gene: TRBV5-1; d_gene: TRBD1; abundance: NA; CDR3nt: TGCGCCAGCAGCTACACAGGGGGGAGCACAGATACGCAGTATTTT; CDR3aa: CASSYTGGSTDTQYF
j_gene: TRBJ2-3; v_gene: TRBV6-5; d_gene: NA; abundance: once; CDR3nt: TGTGCCAGCAGCCGAATAACTAGCACAGATACGCAGTATTTT; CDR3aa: CASSRITSTDTQYF